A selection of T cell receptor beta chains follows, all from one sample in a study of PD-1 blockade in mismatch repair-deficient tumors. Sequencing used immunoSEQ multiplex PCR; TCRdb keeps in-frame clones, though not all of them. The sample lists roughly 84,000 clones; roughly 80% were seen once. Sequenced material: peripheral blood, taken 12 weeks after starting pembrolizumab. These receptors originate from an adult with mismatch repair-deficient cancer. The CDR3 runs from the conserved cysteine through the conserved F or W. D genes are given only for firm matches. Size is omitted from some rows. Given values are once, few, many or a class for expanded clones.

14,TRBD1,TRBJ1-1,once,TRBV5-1,TGCGCCAGCAGCTTGGACAGGGGGAACACTGAAGCTTTCTTT,CASSLDRGNTEAFF
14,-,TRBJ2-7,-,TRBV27,TGTGCCAGCAGTCTGGCGGGGCTGACATACGAGCAGTACTTC,CASSLAGLTYEQYF
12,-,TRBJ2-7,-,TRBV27,TGTGCCAGCAGTAGGGGGTTGTACGAGCAGTACTTC,CASSRGLYEQYF
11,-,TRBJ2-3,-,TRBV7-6,TGTGCCAGCAGCTCTACAGATACGCAGTATTTT,CASSSTDTQYF
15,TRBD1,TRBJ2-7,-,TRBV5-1,TGCGCCAGCAGCTCTATCGCGGACAGGTTCAACGAGCAGTACTTC,CASSSIADRFNEQYF
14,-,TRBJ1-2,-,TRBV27,TGTGCCAGCAGCCCGACAGGCGAGAACTATGGCTACACCTTC,CASSPTGENYGYTF
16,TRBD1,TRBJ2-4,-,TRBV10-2,TGCGCCAGCAGTGAGGGACAGGGAAGGATCGAAAACATTCAGTACTTC,CASSEGQGRIENIQYF
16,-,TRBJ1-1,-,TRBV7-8,TGTGCCAGCAGCTTATCCCTCTGGGTAGTGAACACTGAAGCTTTCTTT,CASSLSLWVVNTEAFF
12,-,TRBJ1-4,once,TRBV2,TGTGCCACCAGGGTGAGACCCGAAAAACTGTTTTTT,CATRVRPEKLFF
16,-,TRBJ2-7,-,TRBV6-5,TGTGCCAGCAGTTACTCGAGGACTCGGGGTTTTTACGAGCAGTACTTC,CASSYSRTRGFYEQYF
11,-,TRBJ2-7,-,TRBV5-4,TGTGCCAGCAGCTTGGCAGACGAGCAGTACTTC,CASSLADEQYF
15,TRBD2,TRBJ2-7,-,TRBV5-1,TGCGCCAGCAGCTTCCTAGCGGGGCCCTCTTACGAGCAGTACTTC,CASSFLAGPSYEQYF
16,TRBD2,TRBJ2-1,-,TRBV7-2,TGTGCCAGCAGCGCAAAAGGGACTAGCGCGACGGATGAGCAGTTCTTC,CASSAKGTSATDEQFF
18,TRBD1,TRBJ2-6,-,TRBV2,TGTGCCAGCAGCCTCTCGAGGACAGGGGGCTCTGGGGCCAACGTCCTGACTTTC,CASSLSRTGGSGANVLTF
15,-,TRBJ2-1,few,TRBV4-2,TGTGCCAGCAGCCAAGATACGCTAGTGGGCGATGAGCAGTTCTTC,CASSQDTLVGDEQFF
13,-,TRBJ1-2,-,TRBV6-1,TGTGCCAGCCTTAGGTCTAGGAGCTATGGCTACACCTTC,CASLRSRSYGYTF
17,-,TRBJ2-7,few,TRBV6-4,TGTGCCACCAAGTGGGTTATGGACCGCTCCGTGTTGTACGAGCAGTACTTC,CATKWVMDRSVLYEQYF
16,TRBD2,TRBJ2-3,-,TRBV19,TGTGCCAGTAGTATAGCACTAGCGGGAGGGCCAGATACGCAGTATTTT,CASSIALAGGPDTQYF
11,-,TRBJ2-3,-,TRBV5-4,TGTGCCAGCAGCTTGGTCGATACGCAGTATTTT,CASSLVDTQYF
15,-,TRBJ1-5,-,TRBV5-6,TGTGCCAGCAGCTTGAGAGGGTTGCGCAATCAGCCCCAGCATTTT,CASSLRGLRNQPQHF
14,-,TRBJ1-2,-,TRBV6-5,TGTGCCAGCAGATTACCGGGACCCACCTATGGCTACACCTTC,CASRLPGPTYGYTF
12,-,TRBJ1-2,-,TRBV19,TGTGCCAGTAGTATAGTGAATGGAGGCTACACCTTC,CASSIVNGGYTF
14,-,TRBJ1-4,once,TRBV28,TGTGCCAGCAGTACACGAGAGATAAATGAAAAACTGTTTTTT,CASSTREINEKLFF
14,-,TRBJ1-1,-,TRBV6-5,TGTGCCAGCAGTTACATGGGGCCGAACACTGAAGCTTTCTTT,CASSYMGPNTEAFF
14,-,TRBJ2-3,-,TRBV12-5,TGTGCTAGTGGCGATTGGACAGGCACAGATACGCAGTATTTT,CASGDWTGTDTQYF
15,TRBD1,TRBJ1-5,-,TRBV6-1,TGTGCCAGCAGTGATTGGGACAGTAGCAATCAGCCCCAGCATTTT,CASSDWDSSNQPQHF
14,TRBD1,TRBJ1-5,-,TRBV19,TGTGCCAGTAGGACGACAGGGGGAGGTCAGCCCCAGCATTTT,CASRTTGGGQPQHF
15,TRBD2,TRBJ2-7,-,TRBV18,TGTGCCAGCTCACCAAGCGGGAGGAGCTCCTACGAGCAGTACTTC,CASSPSGRSSYEQYF
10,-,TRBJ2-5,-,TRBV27,TGTGCCAGCAGTTGGGAGACCCAGTACTTC,CASSWETQYF
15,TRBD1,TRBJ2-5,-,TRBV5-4,TGTGCCAGCAGCTTGGCGGGACAGAACCAAGAGACCCAGTACTTC,CASSLAGQNQETQYF
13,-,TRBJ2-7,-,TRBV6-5,TGTGCCAGCAGAGACCCCAGCTCCTACGAGCAGTACTTC,CASRDPSSYEQYF